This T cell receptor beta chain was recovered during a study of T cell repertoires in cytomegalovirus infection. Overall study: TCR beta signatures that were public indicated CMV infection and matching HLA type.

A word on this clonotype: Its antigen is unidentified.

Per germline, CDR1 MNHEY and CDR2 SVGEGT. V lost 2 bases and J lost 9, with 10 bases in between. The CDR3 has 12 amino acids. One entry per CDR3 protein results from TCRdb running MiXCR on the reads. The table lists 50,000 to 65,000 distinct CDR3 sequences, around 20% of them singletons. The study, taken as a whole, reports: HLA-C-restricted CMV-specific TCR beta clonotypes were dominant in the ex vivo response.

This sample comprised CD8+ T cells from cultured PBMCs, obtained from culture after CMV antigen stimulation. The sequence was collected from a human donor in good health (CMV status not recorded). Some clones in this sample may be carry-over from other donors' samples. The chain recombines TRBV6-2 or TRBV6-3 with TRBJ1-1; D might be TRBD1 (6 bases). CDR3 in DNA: TGTGCCAGCAGTTACCATGGGGGGCAAGCTTTCTTT. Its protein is CASSYHGGQAFF.